Shown below are 29 T cell receptor beta chains from a single sample sequenced in a study of vaccination and CD4 T cells after COVID-19. Once obtained from cultured CD4+ T cells, the DNA was sequenced using the Oncomine TCR Beta short-read assay. TCRdb recomputed calls from the PCR reads with MiXCR, one row per CDR3 protein. In the table there are roughly 12,000 distinct CDR3 sequences, 50% to 55% of which are singletons. The treatment is: 10-day PBMC culture with coronavirus spike peptide pools or control peptides (ViraFEST assay). What these receptors recognize is not known. The sample was CD4+ T cells from blood, cultured in vitro. Receptors originate from a human donor who had recovered from COVID-19.

This chain uses TRBV4-2 with TRBJ1-2; D gene unclear. This CDR3 comprises 14 residues. The germline V gene encodes CDR1 LGHNA and CDR2 YNFKEQ. The V end lost 2 bases, the J end lost 8 bases, and 15 bases lay between the germline ends. The CDR3 protein is CASSQHPELGGYTF. As DNA, the CDR3 is TGTGCCAGCAGCCAACATCCAGAACTGGGCGGCTACACCTTC.

In its sample, this clonotype was seen once. This rearrangement joins TRBV20-1 to TRBJ1-1; 8 bases align to TRBD1. V shed 0 bases and J 4 bases; nucleotides not matched to a gene: 19. Germline CDR1 is DFQATT and CDR2 is SNEGSKA (reference sequence). The CDR3 runs 19 residues. CDR3 sequence reads: CSARDPGQERESAGTEAFF. DNA of the CDR3: TGCAGTGCTAGAGATCCGGGACAGGAACGGGAGAGTGCCGGCACTGAAGCTTTCTTT.

Written as DNA, the CDR3 is TGTGCCAGCAGTTCGGACAGGAGCGATGAAAAACTGTTTTTT. As protein: CASSSDRSDEKLFF. The chain is built from TRBV6-2 or TRBV6-3 and TRBJ1-4, with TRBD1 matching over 7 bases. Per germline, CDR1 MNHEY and CDR2 SVGEGT. J lost 6 bases, V lost 4 bases, and 5 bases had no gene match. The CDR3 runs 14 residues.

This clonotype has a single count. The rearrangement uses TRBV7-9 and TRBJ2-6; D is undetermined. The CDR3 has 17 residues. The germline V gene encodes CDR1 SEHNR and CDR2 FQNEAQ (reference sequence). Between the trimmed V and J ends, which lost 5 bases and 0 bases, there was a span of 14 bases. As DNA, the CDR3 is TGTGCCAGCAGCCTAGGTGCCTATAGCTCTGGGGCCAACGTCCTGACTTTC. This sequence encodes CASSLGAYSSGANVLTF.

The rearrangement links TRBV30 to TRBJ1-3, with D maybe TRBD1 (6 bases). The CDR3 is 13 amino acids. V dropped 8 bases and J dropped 6 bases, with 17 bases sitting between them. The germline CDR1 and CDR2 sequences are GTSNPN and SVGIG (reference sequence). The CDR3 loop reads CARIATGENTIYF. CDR3 sequence (DNA): TGTGCCCGGATTGCGACAGGCGAAAACACCATATATTTT.

This sequence joins TRBV20-1 and TRBJ2-5; D may match TRBD1 or TRBD2 (5 bases each). Germline CDR1 and CDR2: DFQATT and SNEGSKA (reference sequence). The CDR3 sequence is 14 residues long. V was cut by 2 bases and J by 5 bases, with 15 bases left in between. In DNA form, the CDR3 reads TGCAGTGCTAGACTAGCAGGACAAATGGAGACCCAGTACTTC. This codes for CSARLAGQMETQYF.

The chain couples TRBV27 to TRBJ2-2; D is unclear. CDR3 length: 15 amino acids. Germline V gene data show CDR1 as MNHEY and CDR2 as SMNVEV (reference sequence). V was shortened by 2 bases and J by 1 base, with 8 bases between the two germline ends. The CDR3 DNA follows: TGTGCCAGCAGTTTAAGGGTCGGGAACACCGGGGAGCTGTTTTTT. This translates into CASSLRVGNTGELFF.

The genes are TRBV5-5 and TRBJ1-5; D might be TRBD1 (5 bases). Germline lookup yields CDR1 SGHKS and CDR2 YYEKEE (reference sequence). The CDR3 consists of 14 residues. Trimming stripped 4 bases from V and 1 base from J, with 9 bases between. The CDR3, as DNA: TGTGCCAGCAGCGGGGGACCGAGCAATCAGCCCCAGCATTTT. Protein: CASSGGPSNQPQHF.

The chain is built from TRBV2 and TRBJ1-5, with 7 bases matching TRBD1. V was pared by 5 bases and J by 1 base, with 2 bases of the junction left unmatched. The V gene's germline CDR1 is SNHLY and CDR2 FYNNEI. The CDR3 length is 14 residues. CDR3 residues: CASSQQGSNQPQHF. The CDR3 coding sequence is TGTGCCAGCAGTCAACAGGGGAGCAATCAGCCCCAGCATTTT.

This rearrangement joins TRBV28 to TRBJ1-1; D gene unclear. The V gene's germline CDR1 is MDHEN and CDR2 SYDVKM. The CDR3 is 14 residues long. V lost 4 bases to trimming and J lost 0 bases, with 9 bases between them. The CDR3 bases are TGTGCCAGCAGTTCGTCATCGGTGAACACTGAAGCTTTCTTT. Its translation is CASSSSSVNTEAFF.

The V call is TRBV5-4, the J call TRBJ2-6; D perhaps matches TRBD1 (5 bases). Germline V lookup: CDR1 SGHNT, CDR2 YYREEE (reference sequence). The CDR3 is made up of 14 amino acids. V dropped 4 bases and J dropped 1 base, with 6 bases sitting between them. CDR3 DNA: TGTGCCAGCAGCAGGGGTTCTGGGGCCAACGTCCTGACTTTC. Translation gives CASSRGSGANVLTF.

This clonotype was seen a few times. The chain carries TRBV30 and TRBJ2-5, with a tentative D call TRBD2 (7 bases). The germline CDR1 and CDR2 sequences are GTSNPN and SVGIG (reference sequence). This CDR3 spans 13 amino acids. V was cut by 0 bases and J by 5 bases, with 10 bases left in between. CDR3 in amino acids: CAWSVRGAETQYF. The CDR3 nucleotides are TGTGCCTGGAGTGTACGGGGGGCTGAGACCCAGTACTTC.

This clonotype was counted only a few times. The V call is TRBV28, the J call TRBJ1-1; a possible D gene is TRBD1 (5 bases). The CDR3 spans 14 residues. Germline CDR1 reads MDHEN; CDR2 reads SYDVKM. Trimming shortened V by 3 bases and J by 10 bases, and 18 bases separated the two germline ends. CDR3 region: CASSFPLGALGAFF. As DNA, the CDR3 is TGTGCCAGCAGTTTCCCCCTCGGGGCTTTAGGAGCTTTCTTT.

V usage is TRBV7-8 and J usage is TRBJ2-1; TRBD2 matches at 11 bases. The CDR3 length is 16 residues. The V gene's germline CDR1 is SGHVS and CDR2 FQNEAQ. V dropped 2 bases and J dropped 6; count of bases not matched to a gene: 6. The DNA of the CDR3 is TGTGCCAGCAGCTTACGAACTAGCGGGAGTCTCAATGAGCAGTTCTTC. Encoded protein: CASSLRTSGSLNEQFF.

V gene TRBV19 combines with J gene TRBJ1-5, with D hard to call. The CDR3 is 15 residues long. The germline gives CDR1 LNHDA, CDR2 SQIVND (reference sequence). V lost 5 bases and J 2 bases, leaving 13 bases between the germline ends. Here the CDR3 DNA reads TGTGCCAGTAGTCCCGGACGGTTTGGCAATCAGCCCCAGCATTTT. Its protein product is CASSPGRFGNQPQHF.

The gene calls are TRBV7-3 and TRBJ2-1, with 8 bases identical to TRBD2. The CDR3 runs 15 residues. CDR1 SGHTA and CDR2 FQGTGA come from the germline V gene. Trimming took 0 bases from V and 9 from J; bases not matched to a gene: 7. The DNA for the CDR3 is TGTGCCAGCAGCTTAACCTTGAACCGGGAGGGTGAGCAGTTCTTC. As protein: CASSLTLNREGEQFF.

CDR3 amino acids: CSATSGMVSYNEQFF. DNA for the CDR3: TGCAGTGCTACGAGCGGGATGGTCTCCTACAATGAGCAGTTCTTC. The chain combines TRBV20-1 with TRBJ2-1; the match to TRBD2 covers 7 bases. The CDR3 loop spans 15 amino acids. J was trimmed by 0 bases and V by 4 bases; bases with no gene match: 6. In germline, CDR1 is DFQATT, CDR2 SNEGSKA (reference sequence).

The chain is built from TRBV7-6 and TRBJ2-7; D possibly corresponds to TRBD2 (6 bases). Trimming pared 0 bases from V and 3 bases from J, leaving 18 bases between. CDR1 is SGHVS, CDR2 FNYEAQ, per germline. The CDR3 consists of 17 residues. DNA of the CDR3: TGTGCCAGCAGCTTAGCGTCCGGGAGTGGTCCCGGCTACGAGCAGTACTTC. It encodes CASSLASGSGPGYEQYF. The full variable domain, with the rest looked up from reference TRBV7-6 and TRBJ2-7, is GAGVSQSPRYKVTKRGQDVALRCDPISGHVSLYWYRQALGQGPEFLTYFNYEAQQDKSGLPNDRFSAERPEGSISTLTIQRTEQRDSAMYRCASSLASGSGPGYEQYFGPGTRLTVT.

This clonotype was seen more than once but under ten times. A junction end diverges from the germline sequence, so it may reflect a read error. The chain uses TRBV20-1 and TRBJ2-6; no reliable D call. Germline lookup yields CDR1 DFQATT and CDR2 SNEGSKA (reference sequence). CDR3 length equals 13 residues. The CDR3 DNA reads TGCAGTGCCAGAGCCTCTGGGGCCAACGTCCTGACTTTC. Residues: CSARASGANVLTF.

The chain carries TRBV7-8 and TRBJ1-2; D ambiguous. Germline V gives CDR1 SGHVS, CDR2 FQNEAQ. Trimming cost V 5 bases and J 8 bases, with 15 bases left between them. This CDR3 has 13 residues. As DNA, the CDR3 is TGTGCCAGCAGCCGCCGGGCCCTTTGGGGCTACACCTTC. Its translation: CASSRRALWGYTF. The full variable domain, rest sourced from reference TRBV7-8 and TRBJ1-2, is GAGVSQSPRYKVAKRGQDVALRCDPISGHVSLFWYQQALGQGPEFLTYFQNEAQLDKSGLPSDRFFAERPEGSVSTLKIQRTQQEDSAVYLCASSRRALWGYTFGSGTRLTVV.

The table lists this clonotype with a count of one. The chain couples TRBV7-2 to TRBJ2-3; 7 nucleotides line up with TRBD2. The ends lost 10 bases at V and 4 bases at J; junction bases unmatched: 11. In germline, CDR1 is SGHTA, CDR2 FQGNSA. This CDR3 is 14 amino acids long. The CDR3 region is CAIKVLGGADTQYF. The CDR3 bases are TGTGCCATAAAGGTGCTGGGGGGGGCAGATACGCAGTATTTT.

This clonotype occurred a few times. V and J are TRBV20-1 and TRBJ2-7, with 8 bases that match TRBD1. Trimming took 2 bases from V and 0 from J; bases not matched to a gene: 9. CDR3 size: 16 residues. The germline gives CDR1 DFQATT, CDR2 SNEGSKA (reference sequence). The CDR3 is CSARKTGEVISYEQYF. CDR3 DNA sequence: TGCAGTGCTAGAAAGACAGGGGAGGTAATCTCCTACGAGCAGTACTTC.

CDR3 nucleotides: TGTGCCAGCAGCTCGCCAAGGACTAGCGGGAGGTTGGCGGAGACCCAGTACTTC. Residues: CASSSPRTSGRLAETQYF. This chain connects TRBV7-8 to TRBJ2-5; 14 bases match TRBD2. Looked up from germline, CDR1 is SGHVS and CDR2 is FQNEAQ. This CDR3 is 18 amino acids long. The trim removed 4 bases at V and 5 bases at J, leaving 12 bases unmatched.

This sequence joins TRBV5-4 and TRBJ1-2; D is uncertain. The CDR3 spans 13 residues. The ends were cut back, 4 bases at V and 2 bases at J, with 9 bases in the middle. Germline lookup yields CDR1 SGHNT and CDR2 YYREEE (reference sequence). DNA for the CDR3: TGTGCCAGCAGCCCCTCTGGGAACTATGGCTACACCTTC. Its protein product is CASSPSGNYGYTF.

This clonotype was seen more than once but under ten times. The chain has TRBV7-9 and TRBJ1-5, with D tentatively TRBD1 (6 bases). This CDR3 spans 17 amino acids. V was cut by 1 base and J by 0 bases, with 13 bases left in between. Germline lookup yields CDR1 SEHNR and CDR2 FQNEAQ (reference sequence). The CDR3 DNA is TGTGCCAGCAGCTTAGGAGTTGGGGGACATAGCAATCAGCCCCAGCATTTT. Translation gives CASSLGVGGHSNQPQHF.

This clonotype was seen more than once but under ten times. CDR3 nucleotide sequence: TGTGCCAGCAGCTTAACTTCAGGGTGGACCGGGGAGCTGTTTTTT. Translated: CASSLTSGWTGELFF. The rearrangement uses TRBV7-9 and TRBJ2-2, with a tentative D call TRBD1 (5 bases). From germline, CDR1 is SEHNR and CDR2 FQNEAQ (reference sequence). Trimming cost V 2 bases and J 5 bases, with 12 bases left between them. This CDR3 spans 15 amino acids. Full variable domain (outside the CDR3, taken from reference TRBV7-9 and TRBJ2-2): DTGVSQNPRHKITKRGQNVTFRCDPISEHNRLYWYRQTLGQGPEFLTYFQNEAQLEKSRLLSDRFSAERPKGSFSTLEIQRTEQGDSAMYLCASSLTSGWTGELFFGEGSRLTVL.

V and J are TRBV6-1 and TRBJ2-7; D not resolved. V dropped 6 bases and J dropped 3 bases, with 15 bases sitting between them. Per germline, CDR1 MNHNS and CDR2 SASEGT. The CDR3 extends over 14 amino acids. CDR3 loop: CASRKATTNYEQYF. The CDR3 nucleotides read TGTGCCAGCAGAAAGGCTACCACTAACTACGAGCAGTACTTC.

This clonotype turned up a few times. This chain joins TRBV2 and TRBJ2-7; perhaps TRBD2 as D (5 bases). Trimming cost V 7 bases and J 2 bases, with 12 bases left between them. The CDR3 loop spans 13 amino acids. Germline assignment: CDR1 SNHLY and CDR2 FYNNEI. In DNA form, the CDR3 reads TGTGCCAGCAACCTCGACGGGACCTACGAGCAGTACTTC. As protein: CASNLDGTYEQYF.

The chain employs TRBV12-3 or TRBV12-4 and TRBJ2-3, with D perhaps assigned TRBD1 or TRBD2 (6 bases each). The CDR3 runs 12 residues. Trimming stripped 5 bases from V and 13 bases from J, with 16 bases between. The CDR3 loop reads CASSRGTGEKYF. The CDR3 DNA reads as TGTGCCAGCAGTAGGGGGACGGGGGAGAAGTATTTT.